This T cell receptor (beta chain) is drawn from a study of CD8+ T cells in alopecia areata. The authors extracted RNA and reverse transcribed it into cDNA as the sequencing template. Generated by immunoSEQ multiplex PCR, the TCRdb table keeps only in-frame clones and is missing some. Among over 150,000 clones listed, approximately 60% were seen once. The trim removed 0 bases at V and 7 bases at J, leaving 9 bases unmatched. Germline values: CDR1 SGDLS, CDR2 YYNGEE. CDR3 length: 15 residues. This receptor was obtained from a human donor in good health. Sequencing was done on a sample of CD8+ T cells sorted from blood. This chain connects TRBV9 to TRBJ2-7; TRBD1 matches at 8 bases. The CDR3 reads CASSVGGGTGREQYF. In DNA, the CDR3 is TGTGCCAGCAGCGTAGGAGGGGGGACAGGAAGGGAGCAGTACTTC.